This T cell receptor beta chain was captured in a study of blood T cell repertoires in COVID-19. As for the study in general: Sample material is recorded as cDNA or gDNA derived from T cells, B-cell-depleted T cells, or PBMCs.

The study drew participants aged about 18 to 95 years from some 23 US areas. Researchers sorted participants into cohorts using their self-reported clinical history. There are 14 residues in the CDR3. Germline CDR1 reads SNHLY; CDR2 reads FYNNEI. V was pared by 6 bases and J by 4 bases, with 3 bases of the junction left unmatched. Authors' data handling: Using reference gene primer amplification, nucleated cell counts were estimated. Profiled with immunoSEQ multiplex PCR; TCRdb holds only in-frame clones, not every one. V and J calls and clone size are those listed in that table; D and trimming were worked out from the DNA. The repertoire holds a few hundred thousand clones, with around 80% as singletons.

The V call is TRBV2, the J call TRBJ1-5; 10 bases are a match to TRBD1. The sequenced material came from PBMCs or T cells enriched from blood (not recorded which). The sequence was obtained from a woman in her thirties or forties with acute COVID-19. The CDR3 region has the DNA TGTGCCAGCAGCCGGGACAGGGGAAATCAGCCCCAGCATTTT. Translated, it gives CASSRDRGNQPQHF. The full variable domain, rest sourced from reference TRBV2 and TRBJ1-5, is EPEVTQTPSHQVTQMGQEVILRCVPISNHLYFYWYRQILGQKVEFLVSFYNNEISEKSEIFDDQFSVERPDGSNFTLKIRSTKLEDSAMYFCASSRDRGNQPQHFGDGTRLSIL.